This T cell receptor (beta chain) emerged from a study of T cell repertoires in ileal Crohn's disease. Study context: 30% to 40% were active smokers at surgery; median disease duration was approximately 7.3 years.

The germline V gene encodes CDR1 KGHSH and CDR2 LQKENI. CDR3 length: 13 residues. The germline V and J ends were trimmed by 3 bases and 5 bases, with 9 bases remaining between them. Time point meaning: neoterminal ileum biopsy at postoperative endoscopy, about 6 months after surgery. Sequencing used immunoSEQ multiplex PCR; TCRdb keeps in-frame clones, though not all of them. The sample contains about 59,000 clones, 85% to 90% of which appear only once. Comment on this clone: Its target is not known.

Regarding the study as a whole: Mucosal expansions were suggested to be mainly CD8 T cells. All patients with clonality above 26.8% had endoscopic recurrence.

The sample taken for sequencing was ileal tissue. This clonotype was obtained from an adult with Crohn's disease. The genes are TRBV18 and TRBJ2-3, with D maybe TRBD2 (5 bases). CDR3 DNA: TGTGCCAGCTCACCTTCACGGGGAGATACGCAGTATTTT. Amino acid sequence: CASSPSRGDTQYF.